The 15 T cell receptor beta chains reported below all come from one sample, sequenced in a study of cytomegalovirus exposure and HLA in healthy donors. The study ran its PCR with 60 Vbeta and 13 Jbeta primers. Data came from immunoSEQ multiplex PCR; TCRdb stores just in-frame clones and leaves some out. Of a few hundred thousand clones listed, around three quarters are singletons. Material for sequencing was PBMCs. The receptors were gathered from a man aged 35 to 55 in good health and CMV-seronegative.

The chain uses TRBV2 and TRBJ1-5, with D unclear. V was shortened by 6 bases and J by 0 bases, with 3 bases between the two germline ends. The germline V gene encodes CDR1 SNHLY and CDR2 FYNNEI. CDR3 length equals 12 residues. The CDR3 DNA is TGTGCCAGCAGGAGTAGCAATCAGCCCCAGCATTTT. Protein product: CASRSSNQPQHF.

This clone came up a few times. The CDR3 loop is CASSLGPGRDDGYTF. DNA of the CDR3: TGCGCCAGCAGCTTGGGCCCCGGGAGGGACGATGGCTACACCTTC. The gene calls are TRBV5-1 and TRBJ1-2, with D maybe TRBD1 (5 bases). The CDR3 extends over 15 amino acids. The V end lost 0 bases, the J end lost 6 bases, and 15 bases lay between the germline ends. Germline loops: CDR1 SGHRS, CDR2 YFSETQ. Looking up the rest from reference TRBV5-1 and TRBJ1-2 gives the full variable domain: KAGVTQTPRYLIKTRGQQVTLSCSPISGHRSVSWYQQTPGQGLQFLFEYFSETQRNKGNFPGRFSGRQFSNSRSEMNVSTLELGDSALYLCASSLGPGRDDGYTFGSGTRLTVV.

The CDR3 spells CASSSRLGNQPQHF. The CDR3 DNA reads TGTGCCAGCAGCTCTCGGTTGGGCAATCAGCCCCAGCATTTT. The chain joins TRBV7-2 to TRBJ1-5; D unresolved. CDR1 is SGHTA and CDR2 is FQGNSA in the germline V gene. The V and J ends lost 4 bases and 2 bases respectively, with 9 bases between them. This CDR3 comprises 14 residues.

This chain joins TRBV6-1 and TRBJ2-1, with D maybe TRBD2 (6 bases). The CDR3 sequence is 13 residues long. Germline V gene lookup returns CDR1 MNHNS and CDR2 SASEGT. V lost 11 bases and J lost 10, with 21 bases in between. This chain's CDR3 is CAGGWWGLREQFF. DNA of the CDR3: TGTGCCGGGGGGTGGTGGGGGTTGAGGGAGCAGTTCTTC.

This clone was seen more than once but under ten times. The chain has TRBV7-2 and TRBJ2-7, with TRBD2 identical over 7 bases. V trimming: 1 base; J trimming: 5 bases; junction bases outside the gene matches: 5. The length of the CDR3 is 14 residues. Germline values: CDR1 SGHTA, CDR2 FQGNSA. CDR3 coding DNA: TGTGCCAGCAGCTTAGGGGGAGGGGCAAACGAGCAGTACTTC. This encodes CASSLGGGANEQYF.

This chain uses TRBV28 with TRBJ1-1; D is unresolved. The CDR3 spans 11 residues. V gave up 2 bases and J gave up 8 bases, with 6 bases separating them. Germline V lookup: CDR1 MDHEN, CDR2 SYDVKM. Here the CDR3 reads CASSLRREAFF. CDR3 in DNA: TGTGCCAGCAGTTTAAGGCGGGAAGCTTTCTTT.

The chain couples TRBV27 to TRBJ1-1; 7 bases agree with TRBD1. V dropped 5 bases and J dropped 3; count of bases not matched to a gene: 9. Germline loops: CDR1 MNHEY, CDR2 SMNVEV (reference sequence). This CDR3 region has 15 residues. Here the CDR3 reads CASSTREGADTEAFF. CDR3 nucleotides: TGTGCCAGCAGTACCCGTGAGGGGGCTGACACTGAAGCTTTCTTT.

The genes are TRBV2 and TRBJ1-2, with D possibly TRBD1 on 6 matching bases. Germline V gives CDR1 SNHLY, CDR2 FYNNEI. V was trimmed by 7 bases and J by 0 bases, leaving 21 bases between them. This CDR3 has 17 amino acids. CDR3 protein: CASTGQLAITPNYGYTF. The CDR3 DNA reads as TGTGCCAGCACTGGACAGCTTGCGATAACCCCTAACTATGGCTACACCTTC.

V usage is TRBV11-2 and J usage is TRBJ1-3; no definite D call. The V gene's germline CDR1 is SGHAT and CDR2 FQNNGV. The CDR3 loop spans 13 amino acids. V lost 5 bases to trimming and J lost 5 bases, with 10 bases between them. CDR3: CASSPAGRNTIYF. CDR3 nucleotide sequence: TGTGCCAGCAGCCCCGCGGGCCGAAACACCATATATTTT.

J is TRBJ2-5 and V is TRBV7-3, with 8 bases matching TRBD1. The CDR3 runs 16 residues. CDR1 and CDR2 from the germline V gene are SGHTA and FQGTGA. V was clipped by 0 bases and J by 5 bases; unmatched bases: 8. The CDR3, as DNA: TGTGCCAGCAGCTTAACAGGAGCAGGGGGCGGGGAGACCCAGTACTTC. Amino acids: CASSLTGAGGGETQYF.

The rearrangement links TRBV29-1 to TRBJ2-7, with D possibly matching TRBD1 (6 bases). CDR1 is SQVTM, CDR2 ANQGSEA, per germline. V lost 5 bases and J lost 0, with 11 bases in between. CDR3 length: 13 residues. CDR3 in DNA: TGCAGCGTTCAGGGGCCGAGCTCCTACGAGCAGTACTTC. Translated, it gives CSVQGPSSYEQYF.

Written as DNA, the CDR3 is TGTGCCAGCAACCTAGCTGACCGTAGCACCTACGAGCAGTACTTC. It encodes CASNLADRSTYEQYF. This chain joins TRBV6-6 and TRBJ2-7; a possible D gene is TRBD2 (5 bases). The germline V gene encodes CDR1 MNHNY and CDR2 SVGAGI (reference sequence). The CDR3 spans 15 residues. Trimming took 7 bases from V and 2 from J, leaving 18 bases between them.

This sequence joins TRBV4-1 and TRBJ2-5; 9 nucleotides align to TRBD1. CDR3 size: 15 residues. Germline assignment: CDR1 MGHRA and CDR2 YSYEKL. With V trimmed by 4 bases and J by 5 bases, 8 bases remained unmatched. The CDR3 DNA sequence: TGCGCCAGCAGCCCTTGGACAGGGGTACGGGAGACCCAGTACTTC. Amino acid sequence: CASSPWTGVRETQYF.

V and J are TRBV6-5 and TRBJ2-1; the match to TRBD2 covers 7 bases. The CDR3 extends over 14 amino acids. After removal of 8 bases from V and 0 bases from J, the junction contained 4 bases not matched to a gene. The germline CDR1 and CDR2 sequences are MNHEY and SVGAGI. CDR3 nucleotide sequence: TGTGCCAGCGGGGGGGGGAGCTCCTACAATGAGCAGTTCTTC. Amino acids: CASGGGSSYNEQFF.

The V call is TRBV19, the J call TRBJ1-1, with a tentative D call TRBD1 (6 bases). In germline, CDR1 is LNHDA, CDR2 SQIVND (reference sequence). Trimming took off 3 bases at V and 1 base at J, with 12 bases between the two ends. The CDR3 runs to 15 residues. The CDR3: CASSIGGGPNTEAFF. CDR3 DNA: TGTGCCAGTAGTATTGGGGGGGGCCCGAACACTGAAGCTTTCTTT. Based on the CDR3 plus reference TRBV19 and TRBJ1-1, the full variable domain is DGGITQSPKYLFRKEGQNVTLSCEQNLNHDAMYWYRQDPGQGLRLIYYSQIVNDFQKGDIAEGYSVSREKKESFPLTVTSAQKNPTAFYLCASSIGGGPNTEAFFGQGTRLTVV.